The clone carrying this T cell receptor beta chain was counted only a few times. Per germline, CDR1 SQVTM and CDR2 ANQGSEA. CDR3 length: 11 amino acids. The germline V and J ends were trimmed by 3 bases and 0 bases, with 3 bases remaining between them. This record belongs to a study of CD8 T cells in Susac syndrome. High-throughput TCR beta sequencing covered peripheral CD8+ and CD4+ T cells. TEMRA cells were FACS-enriched, and CD8+ and CD4+ T cells were isolated negatively. The RNA input was roughly 0.45 to 1 ug, and it was reverse transcribed with random hexamers. Across 54 Vbeta and 13 Jbeta, immunoSEQ multiplex PCR amplified TCR beta CDR3. TCRdb itself ran the immunoSEQ multiplex PCR reads through MiXCR, one entry per CDR3 protein. The sample shows 150,000 to 160,000 distinct CDR3 sequences, approximately 96% of them seen only once.

The sample consisted of CD8+ T cells from PBMCs. The source of this sequence is a human donor with multiple sclerosis. The genes are TRBV29-1 and TRBJ2-7; no definite D call. DNA for the CDR3: TGCAGCGTTGACACCTCCTACGAGCAGTACTTC. Protein: CSVDTSYEQYF.